The 18 T cell receptor beta chains below were found in one sample sequenced in a study of T cells after yellow fever vaccination. TCRdb called the 5' RACE reads again in MiXCR, with one record for every CDR3 protein. The sample holds 250,000 to 300,000 distinct CDR3 sequences, around 5.3% seen once. This sample comprised CD4+ T cells sorted from PBMCs, obtained on the day of the yellow fever booster vaccination. These receptors were taken from a young man who received the YFV17D yellow fever vaccine.

This clonotype was seen ten or more times. The gene calls are TRBV2 and TRBJ2-3; D remains unclear. This CDR3 contains 14 residues. Germline values: CDR1 SNHLY, CDR2 FYNNEI. V was clipped by 7 bases and J by 4 bases, with 15 bases between them. This chain's CDR3 is CASMVDRWADTQYF. CDR3 in DNA: TGTGCCAGCATGGTAGACCGCTGGGCAGATACGCAGTATTTT.

The sample holds a few counts of this clonotype. The V gene is TRBV7-9, the J gene TRBJ2-1; TRBD1 matches 7 bases. Germline CDR1 reads SEHNR; CDR2 reads FQNEAQ (reference sequence). V gave up 2 bases and J gave up 10 bases; unmatched junction bases: 2. The CDR3 contains 12 residues. As DNA, the CDR3 is TGTGCCAGCAGCTTAAGGGGGCTGGAGCAGTTCTTC. This encodes CASSLRGLEQFF.

This clonotype was found many times. The chain is built from TRBV6-2 or TRBV6-3 and TRBJ2-7, with D possibly TRBD1 on 5 matching bases. The V end was cut by 10 bases, the J end by 4 bases, with 17 bases between. CDR1 is MNHEY, CDR2 SVGEGT, per germline. The CDR3 has 13 amino acids. This CDR3 is CATLPQGRYEQYV. The CDR3 bases are TGTGCCACCCTCCCCCAGGGTCGTTACGAGCAGTACGTC.

This clonotype came up many times. The rearrangement joins TRBV2 to TRBJ2-5; TRBD2 is a possible D gene (6 bases). The CDR3 extends over 12 amino acids. CDR1 and CDR2 from the germline V gene are SNHLY and FYNNEI. The germline V and J ends were trimmed by 6 bases and 4 bases, with 9 bases remaining between them. The CDR3 DNA reads as TGTGCCAGCAGGACTAGAGGAGAGACCCAGTACTTC. This sequence encodes CASRTRGETQYF.

This clonotype was seen a few times. V is TRBV25-1 and J is TRBJ2-5, with D perhaps being TRBD1 or TRBD2 (5 bases each). The V end was cut by 7 bases, the J end by 5 bases, with 14 bases between. The CDR3 is made up of 13 amino acids. Germline V lookup: CDR1 MGHDK, CDR2 SYGVNS. CDR3 in DNA: TGTGCCAGCATTACGGGGCCTTTGGAGACCCAGTACTTC. Its translation: CASITGPLETQYF.

This clonotype has a handful of counts. The chain has TRBV4-2 and TRBJ2-3; 7 nucleotides line up with TRBD2. The CDR3 is 15 amino acids. The V gene's germline CDR1 is LGHNA and CDR2 YNFKEQ. V lost 0 bases to trimming and J lost 10 bases; unmatched junction nucleotides: 10. The chain's CDR3 is CASSQDRASGTSQYF. The CDR3 DNA reads TGTGCCAGCAGCCAAGATCGGGCTAGCGGTACTTCGCAGTATTTT.

The chain employs TRBV5-1 and TRBJ1-2; D is unresolved. The CDR3 totals 13 residues. Germline-derived CDR1 and CDR2 are SGHRS and YFSETQ. V gave up 2 bases and J gave up 8 bases, with 13 bases separating them. The CDR3 protein is CASSFLGNGGYTF. Written as DNA, the CDR3 is TGCGCCAGCAGCTTCTTGGGGAACGGCGGCTACACCTTC.

The table lists this clonotype with a few counts. This chain uses TRBV19 with TRBJ2-3; 7 nucleotides match TRBD1. Germline V gene data show CDR1 as LNHDA and CDR2 as SQIVND (reference sequence). The CDR3 sequence is 15 residues long. With V trimmed by 4 bases and J by 2 bases, 6 bases remained unmatched. CDR3 sequence (DNA): TGTGCCAGTAGTAGACGGACAGGTGACACAGATACGCAGTATTTT. Translating gives CASSRRTGDTDTQYF.

The chain recombines TRBV5-1 with TRBJ2-1; D might be TRBD2 (5 bases). CDR1 is SGHRS and CDR2 is YFSETQ in the germline V gene. This CDR3 spans 15 amino acids. V was pared by 4 bases and J by 5 bases, with 16 bases between. The CDR3: CASSRTGSGNNEQFF. The CDR3 coding sequence is TGCGCCAGCAGCCGAACGGGGTCTGGAAACAATGAGCAGTTCTTC.

In its sample, this clonotype was seen many times. This chain links TRBV12-3 or TRBV12-4 with TRBJ1-5; a possible D gene is TRBD1 (6 bases). The CDR3 extends over 15 amino acids. V lost 8 bases to trimming and J lost 5 bases, with 19 bases between them. CDR3 region: CASRPGGYPYQPQHF. In nucleotides, the CDR3 is TGTGCCAGCCGTCCGGGGGGCTACCCCTATCAGCCCCAGCATTTT.

The chain links TRBV7-3 to TRBJ1-6; tentatively, D is TRBD1 (5 bases). The V gene lost 6 bases and the J gene lost 0 bases, with 18 bases spanning the gap. In germline, CDR1 is SGHTA, CDR2 FQGTGA. The CDR3 loop spans 18 amino acids. The CDR3 coding sequence is TGTGCCAGCAGTTCCCACGGTGGGGCGAGCTCCTATAATTCACCCCTCCACTTT. As protein: CASSSHGGASSYNSPLHF.

This clonotype was counted between two and nine times. V and J are TRBV5-4 and TRBJ1-4; 9 nucleotides align to TRBD1. V was clipped by 4 bases and J by 7 bases; unmatched bases: 5. Looked up from germline, CDR1 is SGHNT and CDR2 is YYREEE (reference sequence). This CDR3 comprises 14 residues. The CDR3 nucleotides are TGTGCCAGCAGCAAACAGGGGGCGGTTGAAAAACTGTTTTTT. Encoded protein: CASSKQGAVEKLFF.

This clonotype has only a few counts. V usage is TRBV25-1 and J usage is TRBJ1-6; the D gene is possibly TRBD1 (5 bases). Trimming left V 7 bases short and J 8 bases short, with 12 bases between. CDR3 length: 13 amino acids. Germline loops: CDR1 MGHDK, CDR2 SYGVNS. The CDR3 DNA reads TGTGCCAGCACTGGGGACCCTGATTCACCCCTCCACTTT. This codes for CASTGDPDSPLHF. The variable domain in full, with the rest retrieved from reference TRBV25-1 and TRBJ1-6, is EADIYQTPRYLVIGTGKKITLECSQTMGHDKMYWYQQDPGMELHLIHYSYGVNSTEKGDLSSESTVSRIRTEHFPLTLESARPSHTSQYLCASTGDPDSPLHFGNGTRLTVT.

V and J are TRBV7-2 and TRBJ2-1; 10 positions match TRBD2. V gave up 4 bases and J gave up 9 bases; unmatched junction bases: 9. The CDR3 runs 15 residues. Germline loops: CDR1 SGHTA, CDR2 FQGNSA. The CDR3 nucleotides are TGTGCCAGCAGCTCCCTAGCGGGGGCCTTGGGTGAGCAGTTCTTC. This gives the protein CASSSLAGALGEQFF.

This clonotype was seen a few times. The chain carries TRBV12-3 or TRBV12-4 and TRBJ1-5, with D unresolved. The CDR3 covers 13 residues. Trimming left V 3 bases short and J 4 bases short, with 7 bases between. The CDR3 loop is CASSFKPNQPQHF. DNA for the CDR3: TGTGCCAGCAGTTTCAAGCCAAATCAGCCCCAGCATTTT.

This clonotype was seen repeatedly, ten times or more. The chain couples TRBV7-9 to TRBJ2-2; possibly TRBD2 for D (6 bases). Trimming left V 6 bases short and J 2 bases short, with 16 bases between. CDR3 length equals 16 residues. CDR1 and CDR2 from the germline V gene are SEHNR and FQNEAQ (reference sequence). In DNA form, the CDR3 reads TGTGCCAGCAGGGCACCGGGACTGGCTAACACCGGGGAGCTGTTTTTT. The encoded protein is CASRAPGLANTGELFF. The whole variable domain, filled in from reference TRBV7-9 and TRBJ2-2, reads DTGVSQNPRHKITKRGQNVTFRCDPISEHNRLYWYRQTLGQGPEFLTYFQNEAQLEKSRLLSDRFSAERPKGSFSTLEIQRTEQGDSAMYLCASRAPGLANTGELFFGEGSRLTVL.

This clonotype was detected only a few times. The chain has TRBV4-2 and TRBJ1-2; D is ambiguous. The germline V and J ends were trimmed by 1 base and 0 bases, with 18 bases remaining between them. The V gene's germline CDR1 is LGHNA and CDR2 YNFKEQ. This CDR3 contains 18 residues. CDR3 sequence reads: CASSQVFPDRLANYGYTF. The CDR3 DNA reads as TGTGCCAGCAGCCAAGTTTTCCCGGACCGACTTGCTAACTATGGCTACACCTTC.

The chain combines TRBV4-3 with TRBJ1-4; no definite D call. This CDR3 comprises 16 residues. V was clipped by 4 bases and J by 3 bases, with 15 bases between them. Germline V gene sequence: CDR1 LGHNA, CDR2 YSLEER. As DNA, the CDR3 is TGCGCCAGCAGCCGCCATTGGAGGATGGCTAATGAAAAACTGTTTTTT. Amino acid sequence: CASSRHWRMANEKLFF.